The rows below give T cell receptor beta chains drawn from one sample of a study of CD8 T cells in Susac syndrome. One entry per CDR3 protein results from TCRdb running MiXCR on the immunoSEQ multiplex PCR reads. The sample holds 100,000 to 150,000 distinct CDR3 sequences, roughly 80% seen once. Material for sequencing was CD8+ T cells from PBMCs. These TCRs come from a human donor with multiple sclerosis. Each CDR3 is given with its conserved first and last residue. Each record gives: V gene, D gene, clone size, J gene, CDR3 DNA, CDR3 protein. The D gene is left open where the match is weak. Size values are once, few and many counts, or a class for expanded clones, and some rows have none.

TRBV4-1	.	few	TRBJ2-6	TGCGCCAGCAGCCAAGATGTCGGAGGGGCCGCCTCTGGGGCCAACGTCCTGACTTTC	CASSQDVGGAASGANVLTF
TRBV12-3/TRBV12-4	.	.	TRBJ2-1	TGTGCCAGCAGTCGATTAGCCGAAGGCTACAATGAGCAGTTCTTC	CASSRLAEGYNEQFF
TRBV30	.	.	TRBJ2-3	TGTGCCTTATCCGGGACACAGAAGATGGATACGCAGTATTTT	CALSGTQKMDTQYF
TRBV12-3/TRBV12-4	.	.	TRBJ1-3	TGTGCCAGCAGCCCGCAAGGACCGGGGAACACCATATATTTT	CASSPQGPGNTIYF
TRBV5-5	.	.	TRBJ1-1	TGTGCCAGCAGCTTGGGGTTGAGCACTGAAGCTTTCTTT	CASSLGLSTEAFF
TRBV28	TRBD2	.	TRBJ2-7	TGTGCCAGCAGTTTATTGGGGTCGGGGGGAAACGAGCAGTACTTC	CASSLLGSGGNEQYF
TRBV29-1	.	.	TRBJ1-2	TGCAGCGTTGAATCGGTTAGTGACTATGGCTACACCTTC	CSVESVSDYGYTF
TRBV30	TRBD1	once	TRBJ1-1	TGTGCCTGGAGTGTATCGGCAGGGGGCATCACTGAAGCTTTCTTT	CAWSVSAGGITEAFF
TRBV19	.	.	TRBJ1-5	TGTGCCAGTAGTTGGGCAGTCGGCAATCAGCCCCAGCATTTT	CASSWAVGNQPQHF
TRBV19	.	.	TRBJ2-1	TGTGCCAGTAGTATAGGTGGGGAGCAGTTCTTC	CASSIGGEQFF
TRBV4-1	.	.	TRBJ1-2	TGCGCCAGCAGCCAAGGGGGCGCGGGAACAGGCCCTCGTGGCTACACCTTC	CASSQGGAGTGPRGYTF
TRBV6-5	.	.	TRBJ1-2	TGTGCCAGCAGTTACTCGGGCAGTAGCGGCTACACCTTC	CASSYSGSSGYTF
TRBV6-1	.	few	TRBJ1-2	TGTGCCACAGACCCCCAAGGGACGGTCTATGGCTACACCTTC	CATDPQGTVYGYTF
TRBV13	TRBD2	.	TRBJ2-1	TGTGCCAGCAGGGCGGGAGAGGACAATGAGCAGTTCTTC	CASRAGEDNEQFF
TRBV7-9	.	.	TRBJ1-4	TGTGCCAGCAGCTTAGTAGGCGGTAATGAAAAACTGTTTTTT	CASSLVGGNEKLFF
TRBV5-6	.	.	TRBJ2-7	TGTGCCAGCAGCTTGGACATCACCTACGAGCAGTACTTC	CASSLDITYEQYF
TRBV10-2	.	.	TRBJ1-1	TGCGCCAGCAGTGAGTCTCTTTCGGGTCCTGAAGCTTTCTTT	CASSESLSGPEAFF
TRBV4-2	TRBD2	few	TRBJ2-3	TGTGCCAGCAGCCAAGGACTAGCGGGAGGGGCAGATACGCAGTATTTT	CASSQGLAGGADTQYF
TRBV19	TRBD2	.	TRBJ2-1	TGTGCCAGTGCCCCCCCGGGACTAGCGGGTTACAATGAGCAGTTCTTC	CASAPPGLAGYNEQFF